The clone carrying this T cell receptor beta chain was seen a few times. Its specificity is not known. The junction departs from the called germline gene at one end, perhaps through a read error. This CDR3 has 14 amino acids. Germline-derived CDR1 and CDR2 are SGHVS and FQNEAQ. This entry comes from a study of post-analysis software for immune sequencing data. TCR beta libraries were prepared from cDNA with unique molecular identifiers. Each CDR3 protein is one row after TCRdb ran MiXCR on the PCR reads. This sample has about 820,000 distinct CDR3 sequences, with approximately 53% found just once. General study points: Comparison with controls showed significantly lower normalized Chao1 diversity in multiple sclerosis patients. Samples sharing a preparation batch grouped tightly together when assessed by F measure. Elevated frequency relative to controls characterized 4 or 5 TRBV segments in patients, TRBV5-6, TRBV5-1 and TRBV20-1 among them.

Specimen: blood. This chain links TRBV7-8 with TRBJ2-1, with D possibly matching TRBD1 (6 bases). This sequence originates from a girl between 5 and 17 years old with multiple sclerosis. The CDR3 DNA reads TGTGCTAGCAGCTTAGTGGAAGGGGGCAATGAGCAGTTCTTC. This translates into CASSLVEGGNEQFF.